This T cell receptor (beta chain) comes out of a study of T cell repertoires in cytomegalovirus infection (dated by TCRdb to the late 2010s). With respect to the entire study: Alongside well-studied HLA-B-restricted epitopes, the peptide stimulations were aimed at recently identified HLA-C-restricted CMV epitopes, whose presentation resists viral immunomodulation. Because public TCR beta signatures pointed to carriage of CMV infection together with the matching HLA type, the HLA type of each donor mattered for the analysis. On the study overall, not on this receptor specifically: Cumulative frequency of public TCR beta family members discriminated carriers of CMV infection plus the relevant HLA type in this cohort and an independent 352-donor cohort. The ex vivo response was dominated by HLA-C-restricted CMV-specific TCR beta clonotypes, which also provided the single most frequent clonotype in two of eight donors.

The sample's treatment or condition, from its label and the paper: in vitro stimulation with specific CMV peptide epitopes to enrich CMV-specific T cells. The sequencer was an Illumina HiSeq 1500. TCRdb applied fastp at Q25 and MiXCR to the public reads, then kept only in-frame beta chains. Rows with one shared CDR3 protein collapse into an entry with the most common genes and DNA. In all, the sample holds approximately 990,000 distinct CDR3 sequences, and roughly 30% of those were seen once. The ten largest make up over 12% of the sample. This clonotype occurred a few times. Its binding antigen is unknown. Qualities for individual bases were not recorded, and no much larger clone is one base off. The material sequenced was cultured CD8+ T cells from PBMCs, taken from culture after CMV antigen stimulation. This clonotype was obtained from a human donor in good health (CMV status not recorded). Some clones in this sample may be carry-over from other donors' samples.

Here is the DNA: TGCAGTGTTGGCCCCCCGGGCCCAACGGGGGTCCTGAACACCGGGGAGCTGTTTTTT. This translates into CSVGPPGPTGVLNTGELFF. Recombination joined TRBV20-1 with TRBJ2-2, with a tentative D gene TRBD2 over 6 matching bases. V lost 7 bases and J lost 1 base; the stretch between them is 28 bases long. The CDR3 spans 19 residues, from the cysteine through the phenylalanine. Only the CDR3 region is kept as DNA, spanning 57 bases read in frame from base 1. CDR1 and CDR2 are drawn from the germline V gene (reference sequence): DFQATT, SNEGSKA.